The 4 T cell receptor beta chains presented below share a single source sample, sequenced in a study of shared clonotypes between healthy human individuals. Using immunoSEQ multiplex PCR, the repertoire was profiled, and TCRdb retains in-frame clones only, with some absent. The sample lists 2.3 million or so clones; approximately 95% were seen once. The sequencing sample was made of naive CD4+ T cells from PBMCs. Subset of the sample: CD45RA+ positively selected. The receptors derive from a man aged 18 to 30 in good health. Some clones in this sample may be carry-over from other donors' samples.

The chain couples TRBV19 to TRBJ2-2; a weak D match, TRBD1 (5 bases). CDR3 length: 14 residues. V was cut by 6 bases and J by 1 base, with 9 bases left in between. CDR1 is LNHDA, CDR2 SQIVND, per germline (reference sequence). CDR3 in amino acids: CASRGQLNTGELFF. In DNA form, the CDR3 reads TGTGCCAGTAGGGGGCAGCTGAACACCGGGGAGCTGTTTTTT.

A remark on this clone: Different DNA sequences within this sample yield the same CDR3. The chain employs TRBV30 and TRBJ2-5, with D hard to call. Germline V gene lookup returns CDR1 GTSNPN and CDR2 SVGIG (reference sequence). The CDR3 is 11 residues long. V shed 0 bases and J shed 4 bases, with 3 bases lying between them. The CDR3 DNA sequence: TGTGCCTGGAGTGTAAGAGAGACCCAGTACTTC. Its protein is CAWSVRETQYF.

The chain has TRBV7-2 and TRBJ1-2; 9 bases are a match to TRBD1. CDR1 and CDR2 (germline): SGHTA, FQGNSA. V lost 3 bases and J lost 4; bases outside the gene matches: 9. The CDR3 runs 16 residues. Here the CDR3 DNA reads TGTGCCAGCAGCTTGAGTACAGGGGGCGCGGGCTATGGCTACACCTTC. Residues: CASSLSTGGAGYGYTF.

J is TRBJ2-7 and V is TRBV11-1, with D perhaps TRBD2 (6 bases). Germline V gene lookup returns CDR1 SGHAT and CDR2 FQDESV (reference sequence). V was pared by 5 bases and J by 0 bases, with 14 bases between. There are 15 residues in the CDR3. Here the CDR3 DNA reads TGTGCCAGCAGCCCCTTTGGGGAGGCCTCCTACGAGCAGTACTTC. This translates into CASSPFGEASYEQYF.